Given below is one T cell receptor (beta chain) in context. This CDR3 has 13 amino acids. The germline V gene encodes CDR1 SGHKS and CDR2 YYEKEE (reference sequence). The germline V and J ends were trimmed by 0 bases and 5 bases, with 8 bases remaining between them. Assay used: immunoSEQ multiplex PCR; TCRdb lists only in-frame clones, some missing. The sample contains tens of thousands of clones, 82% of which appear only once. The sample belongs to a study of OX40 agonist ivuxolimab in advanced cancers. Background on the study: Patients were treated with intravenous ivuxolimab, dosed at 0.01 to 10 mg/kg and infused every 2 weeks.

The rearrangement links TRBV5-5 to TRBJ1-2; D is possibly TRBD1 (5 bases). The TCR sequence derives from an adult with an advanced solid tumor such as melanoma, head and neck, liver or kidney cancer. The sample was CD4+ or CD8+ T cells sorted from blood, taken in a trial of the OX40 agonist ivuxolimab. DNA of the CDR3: TGTGCCAGCAGCTTGGAAGGGGTGTATGGCTACACCTTC. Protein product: CASSLEGVYGYTF.